This T cell receptor (beta chain) stems from a study of T cell responses to AZD1222 COVID-19 vaccine. General study findings and limits: Regions left unmutated in variants are reportedly the target of nearly half of spike-specific TCRs. Just 5 to 7 AZD1222 recipients were seropositive at baseline.

Only in-frame clones appear in the TCRdb table, and some are missing; sequencing was by immunoSEQ multiplex PCR. The sample yields 160,000 or so clones, about 90% seen once. From germline, CDR1 is KGHSH and CDR2 LQKENI. Trimming removed 2 bases from V and 1 base from J, with 8 bases in between. CDR3 length: 14 residues. In the case of this clone: Antigen specificity is unknown.

The rearrangement joins TRBV18 to TRBJ1-1; D is uncertain. The material sequenced was peripheral blood, taken on day 0 of MenACWY control vaccination. The source is an adult in good health. The CDR3 region has the DNA TGTGCCAGCTCACCATCGGAGGGGAACACTGAAGCTTTCTTT. Its translation is CASSPSEGNTEAFF.